The 28 T cell receptor beta chains below were found in one sample sequenced in a study of blood T cell repertoires in COVID-19. Here immunoSEQ multiplex PCR was the method, and the copy in TCRdb shows in-frame clones only, minus some. The sample has tens of thousands of clones; 88% are singletons. Sequenced material: peripheral blood. These receptors all stem from a man aged 45-60 years with active COVID-19.

This clone was observed a few times. The chain combines TRBV5-6 with TRBJ2-5, with 8 nucleotides matching TRBD2. CDR3 size: 18 residues. In germline, CDR1 is SGHDT, CDR2 YYEEEE. V trimming: 6 bases; J trimming: 2 bases; junction bases outside the gene matches: 18. CDR3 DNA: TGTGCCAGCACTTCCTTCGGGGAAGCGGGAGTCGCACAAGAGACCCAGTACTTC. It specifies CASTSFGEAGVAQETQYF.

This clone was seen only a few times. The chain recombines TRBV6-5 with TRBJ2-7; D is perhaps TRBD2 (5 bases). V lost 2 bases and J 2 bases, leaving 7 bases between the germline ends. This CDR3 is 13 amino acids long. Germline values: CDR1 MNHEY, CDR2 SVGAGI. CDR3 DNA sequence: TGTGCCAGCAGTTACAGGAGGACCTACGAGCAGTACTTC. Translation gives CASSYRRTYEQYF.

The V and J genes are TRBV11-2 and TRBJ1-6; no clear D. This CDR3 is 16 amino acids long. Germline V gene data show CDR1 as SGHAT and CDR2 as FQNNGV. The V gene lost 5 bases and the J gene lost 3 bases, with 14 bases spanning the gap. CDR3 residues: CASSPGGQIYNSPLHF. The DNA of the CDR3 is TGTGCCAGCAGCCCCGGCGGTCAAATCTATAATTCACCCCTCCACTTT.

The chain carries TRBV15 and TRBJ2-3; possible D gene TRBD2, 6 bases. Deletions cut 2 bases from V and 2 bases from J, with 17 bases between. CDR3 size: 17 residues. Germline-derived CDR1 and CDR2 are LNHNV and YYDKDF (reference sequence). CDR3: CATSRNQGAGFTDTQYF. The CDR3 DNA reads TGTGCCACCAGCAGAAATCAAGGGGCGGGGTTCACAGATACGCAGTATTTT.

This chain links TRBV3-1 (or the pseudogene TRBV3-2) with TRBJ1-1, with TRBD1 matching over 7 bases. V trimming: 1 base; J trimming: 6 bases; junction bases outside the gene matches: 8. Germline CDR1 is LGHDT and CDR2 is YNNKEL (reference sequence). CDR3 length equals 15 residues. The CDR3 loop is CASSQAYTGTAEAFF. The CDR3 nucleotides are TGTGCCAGCAGCCAAGCTTATACTGGGACAGCTGAAGCTTTCTTT.

The chain recombines TRBV19 with TRBJ2-1, with a weak D call TRBD2 (7 bases). Germline CDR1 and CDR2: LNHDA and SQIVND (reference sequence). Trimming pared 3 bases from V and 6 bases from J, leaving 9 bases between. The CDR3 runs to 13 residues. CDR3 sequence: CASSIRGGNEQFF. In DNA form, the CDR3 reads TGTGCCAGTAGTATTAGGGGGGGCAATGAGCAGTTCTTC.

This chain links TRBV6-2 or TRBV6-3 with TRBJ2-3; maybe TRBD2 (6 bases). This CDR3 spans 14 amino acids. Germline CDR1 MNHEY, CDR2 SVGEGT. The V gene lost 4 bases and the J gene lost 2 bases, with 10 bases spanning the gap. CDR3 sequence reads: CASSFSGYTDTQYF. The CDR3 DNA sequence: TGTGCCAGCAGTTTTAGCGGTTACACAGATACGCAGTATTTT.

The chain links TRBV6-5 to TRBJ2-7; TRBD1 might be the D (6 bases). This CDR3 has 13 residues. V lost 6 bases and J lost 3, with 12 bases in between. Germline values: CDR1 MNHEY, CDR2 SVGAGI. In nucleotides, the CDR3 is TGTGCCAGCAGGACCACAGGGAGCTACGAGCAGTACTTC. It translates to CASRTTGSYEQYF.

This chain links TRBV5-1 with TRBJ2-2; 11 bases fit TRBD2. Germline trimming cut 7 bases from V and 10 bases from J; bases unmatched to any gene: 9. Germline V gene lookup returns CDR1 SGHRS and CDR2 YFSETQ. This CDR3 contains 14 residues. CDR3 residues: CASGTSGSPQELFF. CDR3 sequence (DNA): TGCGCCAGCGGAACTAGCGGGAGTCCCCAGGAGCTGTTTTTT. The variable domain in full, with the rest retrieved from reference TRBV5-1 and TRBJ2-2, is KAGVTQTPRYLIKTRGQQVTLSCSPISGHRSVSWYQQTPGQGLQFLFEYFSETQRNKGNFPGRFSGRQFSNSRSEMNVSTLELGDSALYLCASGTSGSPQELFFGEGSRLTVL.

The CDR3 is CASSVEVGRASSEQFF. The CDR3 bases are TGTGCCAGCAGCGTAGAGGTCGGGAGGGCGTCAAGCGAGCAGTTCTTC. This chain connects TRBV9 to TRBJ2-1; 8 bases agree with TRBD2. The junction had 12 bases not matched to a gene; V was cut back by 0 bases and J by 10 bases. The CDR3 loop spans 16 amino acids. The germline V gene has CDR1 SGDLS and CDR2 YYNGEE.

The chain uses TRBV5-1 and TRBJ2-1; D is unresolved. V dropped 3 bases and J dropped 0 bases, with 13 bases sitting between them. CDR3 length: 16 amino acids. Germline V gives CDR1 SGHRS, CDR2 YFSETQ. As DNA, the CDR3 is TGCGCCAGCAGCTCGCACTTCAAGAGCTCCTACAATGAGCAGTTCTTC. Amino acids: CASSSHFKSSYNEQFF.

This chain joins TRBV6-6 and TRBJ2-1, with 8 bases aligning to TRBD1. Germline CDR1 and CDR2: MNHNY and SVGAGI (reference sequence). The CDR3 is 16 amino acids. With V trimmed by 4 bases and J by 0 bases, 5 bases remained unmatched. The CDR3 region has the DNA TGTGCCAGCAGTTCTTCTGACAGGGGCTCCTACAATGAGCAGTTCTTC. Translated, it gives CASSSSDRGSYNEQFF.

The gene calls are TRBV6-5 and TRBJ2-3, with D unclear. The CDR3 consists of 13 residues. From germline, CDR1 is MNHEY and CDR2 SVGAGI. The V gene lost 5 bases and the J gene lost 2 bases, with 8 bases spanning the gap. CDR3 sequence: CASSPSNTDTQYF. As DNA, the CDR3 is TGTGCCAGCAGTCCTTCTAACACAGATACGCAGTATTTT.

V and J are TRBV7-3 and TRBJ1-6; TRBD1 matches 7 bases. The CDR3 runs 16 residues. Germline-derived CDR1 and CDR2 are SGHTA and FQGTGA. V shed 4 bases, J shed 6 bases, and the junction held 9 bases outside the gene matches. DNA for the CDR3: TGTGCCAGCAGCTATAATCCCGGGACAGTTAATTCACCCCTCCACTTT. It is translated as CASSYNPGTVNSPLHF. The full variable domain, its missing parts supplied by reference TRBV7-3 and TRBJ1-6, is GAGVSQTPSNKVTEKGKYVELRCDPISGHTALYWYRQSLGQGPEFLIYFQGTGAADDSGLPNDRFFAVRPEGSVSTLKIQRTERGDSAVYLCASSYNPGTVNSPLHFGNGTRLTVT.

The chain uses TRBV19 and TRBJ1-1; perhaps TRBD1 as D (6 bases). V was trimmed by 5 bases and J by 1 base, leaving 11 bases between them. Germline V lookup: CDR1 LNHDA, CDR2 SQIVND (reference sequence). This CDR3 region has 14 residues. CDR3 sequence: CASSPADRNTEAFF. As DNA, the CDR3 is TGTGCCAGTAGTCCTGCGGACAGGAACACTGAAGCTTTCTTT.

This chain uses TRBV5-1 with TRBJ1-1; the match to TRBD1 covers 11 bases. In germline, CDR1 is SGHRS, CDR2 YFSETQ. The length of the CDR3 is 16 residues. The ends lost 3 bases at V and 3 bases at J; junction bases unmatched: 7. The CDR3 loop reads CASSYDPGQGDTEAFF. CDR3 DNA: TGCGCCAGCAGCTATGACCCGGGACAGGGGGACACTGAAGCTTTCTTT.

The chain carries TRBV5-1 and TRBJ2-1; D is unresolved. Germline loops: CDR1 SGHRS, CDR2 YFSETQ. This CDR3 contains 14 residues. Deletions cut 3 bases from V and 3 bases from J, with 10 bases between. The CDR3 reads CASSSPGSYNEQFF. CDR3 sequence (DNA): TGCGCCAGCAGCTCCCCAGGAAGCTACAATGAGCAGTTCTTC. Combining the CDR3 with reference TRBV5-1 and TRBJ2-1 gives the whole variable domain KAGVTQTPRYLIKTRGQQVTLSCSPISGHRSVSWYQQTPGQGLQFLFEYFSETQRNKGNFPGRFSGRQFSNSRSEMNVSTLELGDSALYLCASSSPGSYNEQFFGPGTRLTVL.

The rearrangement links TRBV21-1 to TRBJ1-5. TRBV21-1 is a listed pseudogene. The length of the CDR3 is 18 residues. Here the CDR3 DNA reads TGTGCCAGCAGCAAAGTTTGGTTTGCGGGTACCAGCAATCAGCCCCAGCATTTT. Translation: CASSKVWFAGTSNQPQHF.

The V and J genes are TRBV7-7 and TRBJ2-2, with 7 bases aligning to TRBD1. Per germline, CDR1 SSHAT and CDR2 FNYEAQ (reference sequence). The CDR3 is 15 residues long. Trimming took 4 bases from V and 1 from J; bases not matched to a gene: 3. Written as DNA, the CDR3 is TGTGCCAGCAGCTCCGGGACAGAGAACACCGGGGAGCTGTTTTTT. Residues: CASSSGTENTGELFF.

V is TRBV14 and J is TRBJ2-7, with TRBD1 matching 8 bases. This CDR3 has 12 residues. J lost 5 bases, V lost 5 bases, and 2 bases had no gene match. Per germline, CDR1 SGHDN and CDR2 FVKESK. The CDR3 loop is CASSKDRDEQYF. In DNA form, the CDR3 reads TGTGCCAGCAGCAAGGACAGGGACGAGCAGTACTTC.

The gene calls are TRBV5-1 and TRBJ1-2, with 7 bases fitting TRBD1. V shed 0 bases, J shed 6 bases, and the junction held 2 bases outside the gene matches. The CDR3 extends over 13 amino acids. Germline values: CDR1 SGHRS, CDR2 YFSETQ. The CDR3 reads CASSLGDRDGYTF. CDR3 bases: TGCGCCAGCAGCTTGGGCGACAGGGATGGCTACACCTTC.

The chain employs TRBV5-1 and TRBJ2-7; 7 nucleotides agree with TRBD1. CDR1 is SGHRS, CDR2 YFSETQ, per germline. The trim removed 0 bases at V and 5 bases at J, leaving 8 bases unmatched. The length of the CDR3 is 15 residues. CDR3 amino acids: CASSLEGARGHEQYF. CDR3 coding DNA: TGCGCCAGCAGCTTGGAGGGGGCGAGAGGTCACGAGCAGTACTTC.

This clone was recorded only once. The rearrangement uses TRBV30 and TRBJ2-5, with a tentative D call TRBD2 (6 bases). CDR1 is GTSNPN and CDR2 is SVGIG in the germline V gene (reference sequence). The V gene lost 1 base and the J gene lost 5 bases, with 17 bases spanning the gap. The CDR3 is 15 amino acids. Here the CDR3 reads CAWSGPTGTLETQYF. Here the CDR3 DNA reads TGTGCCTGGAGTGGCCCAACCGGGACTCTGGAGACCCAGTACTTC.

The sample holds a few counts of this clone. The genes are TRBV7-2 and TRBJ1-2, with TRBD1 matching 7 bases. Germline V gene sequence: CDR1 SGHTA, CDR2 FQGNSA. The CDR3 sequence is 14 residues long. V trimming: 5 bases; J trimming: 0 bases; junction bases outside the gene matches: 3. The CDR3 is CASSRDSANYGYTF. DNA for the CDR3: TGTGCCAGCAGCAGGGACAGCGCTAACTATGGCTACACCTTC.

In its sample, this clone was seen once. J is TRBJ1-1 and V is TRBV2; D remains unclear. Trimming took off 7 bases at V and 0 bases at J, with 6 bases between the two ends. The germline V gene has CDR1 SNHLY and CDR2 FYNNEI. The CDR3 extends over 12 amino acids. The CDR3 region is CASTSMNTEAFF. The DNA of the CDR3 is TGTGCCAGCACCAGTATGAACACTGAAGCTTTCTTT.

This chain links TRBV28 with TRBJ1-1; maybe TRBD1 (5 bases). The germline gives CDR1 MDHEN, CDR2 SYDVKM. The CDR3 consists of 13 residues. V lost 6 bases to trimming and J lost 1 base, with 9 bases between them. In DNA, the CDR3 is TGTGCCAGCAGGGGGGGGTGGAACACTGAAGCTTTCTTT. Its protein is CASRGGWNTEAFF.

A single count supports this clone. The rearrangement joins TRBV25-1 to TRBJ1-4, with 9 positions matching TRBD1. Germline V lookup: CDR1 MGHDK, CDR2 SYGVNS. The J segment lost 6 bases and the V segment lost 3 bases, leaving 8 bases of the junction unmatched. The CDR3 sequence is 16 residues long. Written as DNA, the CDR3 is TGTGCCAGCAGTGATCGAAGGGGACAGGGAGATGAAAAACTGTTTTTT. It yields the protein CASSDRRGQGDEKLFF.

This CDR3 reads CASSLVANSPLHF. The CDR3 DNA reads TGTGCCAGCAGCTTAGTGGCTAATTCACCCCTCCACTTT. V usage is TRBV7-2 and J usage is TRBJ1-6; no clear D. Germline V CDR1 and CDR2: SGHTA, FQGNSA. The CDR3 contains 13 residues. Trimming pared 1 base from V and 6 bases from J, leaving 4 bases between. The whole variable domain, filled in from reference TRBV7-2 and TRBJ1-6, reads GAGVSQSPSNKVTEKGKDVELRCDPISGHTALYWYRQSLGQGLEFLIYFQGNSAPDKSGLPSDRFSAERTGGSVSTLTIQRTQQEDSAVYLCASSLVANSPLHFGNGTRLTVT.